Listed below are T cell receptor beta chains from one sample, sequenced in a study of human T cells and chemical hapten exposure. Via MiXCR, TCRdb re-called the 5' RACE reads, giving one row per CDR3 protein. The top ten hold 2.8% of the sample, which has roughly 110,000 distinct CDR3 sequences, approximately 20% seen once. The receptors come from a human donor in good health. The CDR3 runs from the conserved cysteine through the conserved F or W. The D gene is left open where the match is weak. Some rows have no size entry. The others give once, few or many, or a class for an expanded clone.

TRBV28,.,TRBJ2-1,.,CASSLLRTVGEQFF,TGTGCCAGCAGTTTATTGAGGACAGTGGGTGAGCAGTTCTTC
TRBV11-2,.,TRBJ2-7,.,CASSRYMGRRGEQYF,TGTGCCAGCAGCCGCTACATGGGGCGGCGAGGGGAGCAGTACTTC
TRBV2,.,TRBJ2-1,.,CASRVGVSYNEQFF,TGTGCCAGCAGAGTAGGGGTTTCCTACAATGAGCAGTTCTTC
TRBV28,.,TRBJ2-3,few,CASSRIALGTDTQYF,TGTGCCAGCAGTCGGATCGCCCTCGGTACAGATACGCAGTATTTT
TRBV27,TRBD1,TRBJ1-6,few,CASSWDSPGRRISPLHF,TGTGCCAGCAGTTGGGACAGCCCGGGACGGAGAATTTCACCCCTCCACTTT
TRBV3-1,.,TRBJ1-1,few,CASSQELSNTEAFF,TGTGCCAGCAGCCAGGAGCTGTCGAACACTGAAGCTTTCTTT
TRBV2,TRBD2,TRBJ2-1,few,CASSLLAGRYNEQFF,TGTGCCAGCAGCTTACTAGCGGGGCGGTACAATGAGCAGTTCTTC
TRBV12-3/TRBV12-4,.,TRBJ2-2,.,CASSLSGNTGELFF,TGTGCCAGCAGTTTATCGGGAAACACCGGGGAGCTGTTTTTT
TRBV5-1,.,TRBJ2-1,few,CASSLAEPYNEQFF,TGCGCCAGCAGCTTGGCAGAGCCTTACAATGAGCAGTTCTTC
TRBV2,TRBD2,TRBJ2-1,.,CASKAGSVYNEQFF,TGTGCCAGTAAAGCGGGAAGTGTCTACAATGAGCAGTTCTTC
TRBV3-1,.,TRBJ2-7,.,CASSQAYEQYF,TGTGCCAGCAGCCAAGCCTACGAGCAGTACTTC
TRBV5-4,.,TRBJ2-4,few,CASSFPSGAKNIQYF,TGTGCCAGCAGCTTCCCCTCTGGAGCCAAAAACATTCAGTACTTC
TRBV6-1,.,TRBJ2-3,.,CASSEATGGTDTQYF,TGTGCCAGCAGTGAAGCGACAGGTGGGACAGATACGCAGTATTTT
TRBV10-3,TRBD2,TRBJ2-5,.,CAISRDYKGETQYF,TGTGCCATCTCAAGGGACTACAAGGGAGAGACCCAGTACTTC
TRBV5-1,TRBD1,TRBJ1-4,few,CASSTTGTGNEKLFF,TGCGCCAGCAGCACCACCGGGACAGGGAATGAAAAACTGTTTTTT
TRBV5-1,.,TRBJ2-3,.,CASSLEQLTDTQYF,TGCGCCAGCAGCTTGGAACAGCTCACAGATACGCAGTATTTT
TRBV29-1,TRBD1,TRBJ2-2,few,CSVTGTGVTGELFF,TGCAGCGTTACCGGGACAGGGGTTACCGGGGAGCTGTTTTTT
TRBV29-1,.,TRBJ2-3,.,CSVTVGTDTQYF,TGCAGCGTTACTGTAGGCACAGATACGCAGTATTTT
TRBV28,TRBD2,TRBJ2-7,.,CASSLGGLAGLGAYEQYF,TGTGCCAGCAGTTTAGGGGGACTAGCGGGTCTCGGGGCCTACGAGCAGTACTTC
TRBV29-1,.,TRBJ1-2,.,CSVEDALRGYTF,TGCAGCGTTGAAGATGCCCTCCGTGGCTACACCTTC
TRBV27,.,TRBJ1-5,many,CASSLTSGQINQPQHF,TGTGCCAGCAGCTTAACCTCCGGACAGATCAATCAGCCCCAGCATTTT
TRBV20-1,TRBD2,TRBJ2-2,few,CSARVAGGRTGELFF,TGCAGTGCTAGAGTAGCGGGAGGGCGTACCGGGGAGCTGTTTTTT
TRBV28,TRBD2,TRBJ2-1,few,CASSFQLAGVLIPQFF,TGTGCCAGCAGTTTTCAACTAGCGGGAGTATTAATCCCCCAGTTCTTC
TRBV27,.,TRBJ2-3,.,CASSLSAQNTDTQYF,TGTGCCAGCAGTTTATCTGCCCAGAACACAGATACGCAGTATTTT
TRBV5-4,TRBD2,TRBJ2-7,.,CASSLGLAGVYEQYF,TGTGCCAGCAGCTTGGGGCTAGCGGGAGTGTACGAGCAGTACTTC
TRBV5-1,.,TRBJ1-1,.,CASSLVLLSEAFF,TGCGCCAGCAGCTTGGTCTTGCTCTCTGAAGCTTTCTTT
TRBV29-1,TRBD1,TRBJ2-3,few,CSVIGDRGPDTQYF,TGCAGCGTTATAGGGGACAGGGGCCCAGATACGCAGTATTTT
TRBV5-1,.,TRBJ2-2,.,CASSLAAINTGELFF,TGCGCCAGCAGCTTGGCGGCGATTAACACCGGGGAGCTGTTTTTT
TRBV7-8,.,TRBJ2-1,few,CASSLVSSTYNEQFF,TGTGCCAGCAGCTTAGTCTCTAGCACTTACAATGAGCAGTTCTTC
TRBV28,TRBD1,TRBJ2-7,few,CAIGRTGRGYEQYF,TGTGCCATCGGTAGGACAGGAAGGGGTTACGAGCAGTACTTC
TRBV7-9,TRBD2,TRBJ2-1,.,CASSKGLAGGRSYNEQFF,TGTGCCAGCAGCAAAGGACTAGCGGGAGGACGCTCCTACAATGAGCAGTTCTTC
TRBV5-1,.,TRBJ2-7,.,CASSFEGSGYEQYF,TGCGCCAGCAGCTTTGAGGGGAGTGGTTACGAGCAGTACTTC
TRBV7-2,.,TRBJ2-1,.,CASSFDSRGNEQFF,TGTGCCAGCAGCTTCGACTCCCGTGGAAATGAGCAGTTCTTC
TRBV7-9,.,TRBJ1-5,few,CASSFSSQPQHF,TGTGCCAGCAGCTTCTCGAGTCAGCCCCAGCATTTT
TRBV6-5,.,TRBJ2-7,.,CASMEGFSWKQYF,TGTGCCAGCATGGAGGGATTCAGCTGGAAGCAGTACTTC
TRBV6-5,.,TRBJ1-5,.,CATGGVADRGQPQHF,TGTGCCACGGGGGGGGTAGCCGACCGGGGGCAGCCCCAGCATTTT
TRBV18,.,TRBJ1-1,few,CASSPRGDTEAFF,TGTGCCAGCTCACCACGAGGGGACACTGAAGCTTTCTTT
TRBV12-3/TRBV12-4,.,TRBJ2-1,.,CASSFGGAYYNEQFF,TGTGCCAGCAGTTTCGGGGGTGCCTACTACAATGAGCAGTTCTTC
TRBV29-1,TRBD1,TRBJ1-1,few,CSVERTGNTEAFF,TGCAGCGTTGAAAGGACAGGGAACACTGAAGCTTTCTTT
TRBV30,.,TRBJ1-4,.,CAWSRRREEKKLFF,TGTGCCTGGAGTAGGCGCCGTGAAGAGAAAAAACTGTTTTTT
TRBV5-6,.,TRBJ1-4,.,CASSLGDGEKLFF,TGTGCCAGCAGCTTGGGGGACGGTGAAAAACTGTTTTTT
TRBV27,TRBD1,TRBJ2-5,.,CASSSYLRQGKSQETQYF,TGTGCCAGCAGTTCCTACCTCAGACAGGGAAAGTCACAAGAGACCCAGTACTTC
TRBV5-1,.,TRBJ2-4,.,CASMKGLAKNIQYF,TGCGCCAGCATGAAGGGGTTAGCCAAAAACATTCAGTACTTC
TRBV29-1,.,TRBJ2-2,.,CSVEASGTHSSNTGELFF,TGCAGCGTTGAGGCCTCCGGGACACACTCTTCGAACACCGGGGAGCTGTTTTTT
TRBV6-8,.,TRBJ1-5,.,CASITGDSNQPQHF,TGTGCCAGCATCACGGGGGATAGCAATCAGCCCCAGCATTTT
TRBV6-6,TRBD1,TRBJ2-3,few,CASSYSTKGRGLYDTQYF,TGTGCCAGCAGTTACTCGACGAAAGGCAGGGGGCTATACGATACGCAGTATTTT